Shown below are 25 T cell receptor beta chains from a single sample sequenced in a study of blood T cells in healthy people across ages. A second PCR of 7 to 11 cycles used a sample-barcoded 5' primer and a J-beta primer mix. Each CDR3 protein gets one entry after TCRdb re-called the 5' RACE reads with MiXCR. This table holds about 640,000 distinct CDR3 sequences, 58% found once. The sequencing sample was made of blood. These receptors were collected from a man aged 55 to 69 in good health.

This clonotype was recorded only once. The genes are TRBV18 and TRBJ2-2; 8 bases map to TRBD1. Germline V lookup: CDR1 KGHSH, CDR2 LQKENI. The CDR3 loop spans 14 amino acids. V shed 2 bases and J 7 bases; nucleotides not matched to a gene: 3. CDR3 sequence: CASSPGTGRGELFF. The DNA of the CDR3 is TGTGCCAGCTCACCAGGGACAGGACGCGGGGAGCTGTTTTTT.

CDR3 sequence reads: CASSAQGQGNYGYTF. In nucleotides, the CDR3 is TGTGCCAGCAGCGCTCAGGGACAGGGTAACTATGGCTACACCTTC. J is TRBJ1-2 and V is TRBV9, with TRBD1 matching over 9 bases. The J segment lost 1 base and the V segment lost 3 bases, leaving 4 bases of the junction unmatched. Germline-derived CDR1 and CDR2 are SGDLS and YYNGEE. This CDR3 contains 15 residues. The full variable domain, completed using reference TRBV9 and TRBJ1-2, is DSGVTQTPKHLITATGQRVTLRCSPRSGDLSVYWYQQSLDQGLQFLIQYYNGEERAKGNILERFSAQQFPDLHSELNLSSLELGDSALYFCASSAQGQGNYGYTFGSGTRLTVV.

The V and J genes are TRBV5-1 and TRBJ2-5, with TRBD1 matching 7 bases. Germline CDR1 SGHRS, CDR2 YFSETQ. The V segment lost 4 bases and the J segment 5 bases; nucleotides outside the gene matches: 11. The CDR3 is made up of 15 amino acids. The CDR3 is CASSAVGQIGETQYF. CDR3 bases: TGCGCCAGCAGCGCCGTGGGACAGATCGGTGAGACCCAGTACTTC.

The chain links TRBV20-1 to TRBJ2-3; 9 bases line up with TRBD2. Germline CDR1 and CDR2: DFQATT and SNEGSKA (reference sequence). The CDR3 runs to 14 residues. Trimming took 4 bases from V and 4 from J; bases not matched to a gene: 6. The CDR3 coding sequence is TGCAGTGCTATTAGCGGGGGTGGATCAGATACGCAGTATTTT. This gives the protein CSAISGGGSDTQYF.

This clonotype was picked up a small number of times. J is TRBJ2-7 and V is TRBV6-1; TRBD1 matches 7 bases. V was clipped by 1 base and J by 0 bases; unmatched bases: 6. This CDR3 has 16 residues. Germline V CDR1 and CDR2: MNHNS, SASEGT. The CDR3 loop is CASSEGPQGFSYEQYF. DNA for the CDR3: TGTGCCAGCAGTGAAGGCCCACAGGGGTTCTCCTACGAGCAGTACTTC.

This clonotype was seen only a few times. J is TRBJ1-6 and V is TRBV12-3 or TRBV12-4; D ambiguous. V dropped 5 bases and J dropped 11 bases, with 16 bases sitting between them. This CDR3 contains 14 residues. DNA for the CDR3: TGTGCCAGCAGTGTCTCGGGAGGTTGGGCACCCCTCCACTTT. Translating it yields CASSVSGGWAPLHF.

Only a few counts were recorded for this clonotype. This could be a read error, since a much larger clone is one nucleotide away. V gene TRBV25-1 combines with J gene TRBJ2-7, with D tentatively TRBD1 or TRBD2 (5 bases each). CDR3 length equals 12 residues. Germline V gene data show CDR1 as MGHDK and CDR2 as SYGVNS. V was trimmed by 3 bases and J by 5 bases, leaving 8 bases between them. CDR3 protein: CASSDMGDEQYF. CDR3 DNA: TGTGCCAGCAGTGATATGGGGGACGAGCAGTACTTC.

The chain uses TRBV9 and TRBJ2-1; the match to TRBD2 covers 12 bases. Germline V gene sequence: CDR1 SGDLS, CDR2 YYNGEE. The trim removed 3 bases at V and 5 bases at J, leaving 3 bases unmatched. The CDR3 runs 15 residues. The CDR3 is CASSGTSGAHNEQFF. The CDR3 nucleotides read TGTGCCAGCAGCGGGACTAGCGGGGCCCACAATGAGCAGTTCTTC. The whole variable domain, remainder taken from reference TRBV9 and TRBJ2-1, is DSGVTQTPKHLITATGQRVTLRCSPRSGDLSVYWYQQSLDQGLQFLIQYYNGEERAKGNILERFSAQQFPDLHSELNLSSLELGDSALYFCASSGTSGAHNEQFFGPGTRLTVL.

V gene TRBV5-1 combines with J gene TRBJ2-3, with D maybe TRBD1 (6 bases). CDR3 length equals 14 residues. CDR1 SGHRS and CDR2 YFSETQ come from the germline V gene. The ends were cut back, 6 bases at V and 0 bases at J, with 11 bases in the middle. The CDR3, as DNA: TGCGCCAGCAAGGTGGGGACAAGCACAGATACGCAGTATTTT. This gives the protein CASKVGTSTDTQYF. The whole variable domain, remainder taken from reference TRBV5-1 and TRBJ2-3, is KAGVTQTPRYLIKTRGQQVTLSCSPISGHRSVSWYQQTPGQGLQFLFEYFSETQRNKGNFPGRFSGRQFSNSRSEMNVSTLELGDSALYLCASKVGTSTDTQYFGPGTRLTVL.

This clonotype was observed at least ten times. This rearrangement joins TRBV12-3 or TRBV12-4 to TRBJ2-5; weak D call: TRBD1 (6 bases). Trimming pared 5 bases from V and 5 bases from J, leaving 15 bases between. The CDR3 has 14 residues. The CDR3 reads CASSGMGARETQYF. The CDR3 DNA is TGTGCCAGCAGTGGCATGGGGGCTCGGGAGACCCAGTACTTC.

This chain connects TRBV28 to TRBJ1-2; D uncertain. The CDR3 runs 13 residues. V lost 6 bases and J lost 5, with 13 bases in between. CDR1 MDHEN and CDR2 SYDVKM come from the germline V gene. CDR3 protein: CASRPDDPYGYTF. The CDR3 coding sequence is TGTGCCAGCAGGCCTGACGACCCGTATGGCTACACCTTC.

V is TRBV10-3 and J is TRBJ2-7, with D uncertain. The CDR3 covers 13 residues. Between the trimmed V and J ends, which lost 6 bases and 0 bases, there was a span of 9 bases. Germline CDR1 reads ENHRY; CDR2 reads SYGVKD. CDR3 DNA sequence: TGTGCCATCAGCGACGGGTTCTCCTACGAGCAGTACTTC. Amino acids: CAISDGFSYEQYF.

The CDR3 reads CASSQGREAGTEAFF. The CDR3 nucleotides read TGCGCCAGCAGCCAAGGAAGGGAGGCTGGCACTGAAGCTTTCTTT. The genes are TRBV4-1 and TRBJ1-1; no reliable D call. Trimming pared 1 base from V and 4 bases from J, leaving 13 bases between. The CDR3 length is 15 residues. Germline CDR1 reads MGHRA; CDR2 reads YSYEKL.

This clonotype was counted at least ten times. This chain connects TRBV12-3 or TRBV12-4 to TRBJ2-5, with no clear D. This CDR3 has 12 residues. Trimming shortened V by 6 bases and J by 4 bases, and 9 bases separated the two germline ends. CDR3 residues: CASRLTSETQYF. In DNA, the CDR3 is TGTGCCAGCAGGCTGACCTCAGAGACCCAGTACTTC.

The chain is built from TRBV3-1 and TRBJ2-5; 14 bases align to TRBD2. Germline assignment: CDR1 LGHDT and CDR2 YNNKEL (reference sequence). The CDR3 length is 16 residues. Trimming removed 5 bases from V and 2 bases from J; junction bases left unmatched: 4. The CDR3 protein is CASSRLAGGGQETQYF. CDR3 bases: TGTGCCAGCAGCAGACTAGCGGGGGGGGGACAAGAGACCCAGTACTTC.

This clonotype was seen a handful of times. The chain has TRBV14 and TRBJ2-1; TRBD2 agrees at 12 bases. Germline V gives CDR1 SGHDN, CDR2 FVKESK. The CDR3 is 16 residues long. V was pared by 1 base and J by 5 bases, with 3 bases of the junction left unmatched. In DNA, the CDR3 is TGTGCCAGCAGCCAAGTAGGACTAGCGGGGAACAATGAGCAGTTCTTC. Encoded protein: CASSQVGLAGNNEQFF.

The chain uses TRBV20-1 and TRBJ1-2; 7 bases align to TRBD1. This CDR3 spans 12 amino acids. Germline CDR1 and CDR2: DFQATT and SNEGSKA (reference sequence). Unmatched junction bases numbered 3, after V lost 6 bases and J lost 2 bases. CDR3 protein: CSATGDNYGYTF. The DNA of the CDR3 is TGCAGTGCAACAGGGGACAACTATGGCTACACCTTC.

The chain carries TRBV25-1 and TRBJ2-3; tentatively, D is TRBD2 (5 bases). Trimming left V 1 base short and J 6 bases short, with 14 bases between. The CDR3 is 15 amino acids. The V gene's germline CDR1 is MGHDK and CDR2 SYGVNS. This chain's CDR3 is CASSEFQDQRDTQYF. DNA for the CDR3: TGTGCCAGCAGTGAATTTCAGGATCAGCGGGATACGCAGTATTTT.

The rearrangement uses TRBV5-6 and TRBJ1-5; D is unclear. This CDR3 region has 14 residues. Germline V CDR1 and CDR2: SGHDT, YYEEEE. Trimming left V 4 bases short and J 4 bases short, with 12 bases between. For the CDR3, the DNA is TGTGCCAGCAGCACGCGGAATCTGAATCAGCCCCAGCATTTT. Translated, it gives CASSTRNLNQPQHF.

The chain recombines TRBV3-1 with TRBJ2-3; no clear D. The CDR3 sequence is 14 residues long. Germline CDR1 reads LGHDT; CDR2 reads YNNKEL (reference sequence). The germline V and J ends were trimmed by 4 bases and 0 bases, with 8 bases remaining between them. In DNA form, the CDR3 reads TGTGCCAGCAGCCTTCAACAGAGCACAGATACGCAGTATTTT. Its protein is CASSLQQSTDTQYF.

The V gene is TRBV5-6, the J gene TRBJ1-1; D might be TRBD1 (6 bases). Trimming shortened V by 0 bases and J by 5 bases, and 11 bases separated the two germline ends. CDR3 size: 14 residues. Germline V gene sequence: CDR1 SGHDT, CDR2 YYEEEE. CDR3 amino acids: CASSLGRRGTEAFF. The CDR3 DNA reads TGTGCCAGCAGCTTGGGACGGAGGGGGACTGAAGCTTTCTTT.

The J gene is TRBJ2-1, the V gene TRBV5-5, with D possibly being TRBD1 (6 bases). Germline V gene data show CDR1 as SGHKS and CDR2 as YYEKEE (reference sequence). Between the trimmed V and J ends, which lost 0 bases and 5 bases, there was a span of 9 bases. CDR3 length: 14 residues. The CDR3 DNA is TGTGCCAGCAGCTTGGCCTGGACAGACAATGAGCAGTTCTTC. This codes for CASSLAWTDNEQFF. The variable domain in full, completed from reference TRBV5-5 and TRBJ2-1, reads DAGVTQSPTHLIKTRGQQVTLRCSPISGHKSVSWYQQVLGQGPQFIFQYYEKEERGRGNFPDRFSARQFPNYSSELNVNALLLGDSALYLCASSLAWTDNEQFFGPGTRLTVL.

This clonotype has more than one count but fewer than ten. The V gene is TRBV7-2, the J gene TRBJ2-1; 9 bases agree with TRBD2. Germline assignment: CDR1 SGHTA and CDR2 FQGNSA. Trimming cost V 5 bases and J 4 bases; bases outside gene matches: 6. This CDR3 contains 15 residues. CDR3 amino acids: CASSPGGGAYNEQFF. The CDR3 bases are TGTGCCAGCAGCCCCGGCGGGGGGGCTTACAATGAGCAGTTCTTC. The complete variable domain, with remaining parts taken from reference TRBV7-2 and TRBJ2-1, reads GAGVSQSPSNKVTEKGKDVELRCDPISGHTALYWYRQSLGQGLEFLIYFQGNSAPDKSGLPSDRFSAERTGGSVSTLTIQRTQQEDSAVYLCASSPGGGAYNEQFFGPGTRLTVL.

This chain connects TRBV25-1 to TRBJ1-2, with TRBD1 identical over 9 bases. V was pared by 7 bases and J by 6 bases, with 12 bases of the junction left unmatched. This CDR3 is 15 amino acids long. Germline values: CDR1 MGHDK, CDR2 SYGVNS. Here the CDR3 DNA reads TGTGCCAGCACCGGAAGGACAGGGGAAACCAATGGCTACACCTTC. This encodes CASTGRTGETNGYTF.

This clonotype was seen more than once but under ten times. The chain joins TRBV20-1 to TRBJ2-5, with TRBD1 as a possible D gene (5 bases). This CDR3 contains 12 residues. V was clipped by 3 bases and J by 4 bases, with 9 bases between them. The V gene's germline CDR1 is DFQATT and CDR2 SNEGSKA (reference sequence). Written as DNA, the CDR3 is TGCAGTGCTAGCAGGGAACGAGAGACCCAGTACTTC. This encodes CSASRERETQYF.